The 15 T cell receptor beta chains reported below all come from one sample, sequenced in a study of control samples from healthy donors and cancer patients. The protocol was immunoSEQ multiplex PCR, while the TCRdb copy is restricted to in-frame clones and leaves out a portion. The profile shows 70,000 to 80,000 clones, approximately 90% of them singletons. The sample comprised PBMCs. The origin of the receptors is a woman aged 55-69 years with head and neck cancer.

This clone was found once. The chain combines TRBV7-9 with TRBJ1-4, with 9 positions matching TRBD1. This CDR3 is 16 amino acids long. Losses at the gene ends were 5 bases for V and 0 bases for J; bases not matched to a gene: 4. Germline V CDR1 and CDR2: SEHNR, FQNEAQ (reference sequence). Here the CDR3 DNA reads TGTGCCAGCAGCCTCGGACAGGGGACAACTAATGAAAAACTGTTTTTT. This translates into CASSLGQGTTNEKLFF.

The rearrangement links TRBV14 to TRBJ2-6; a possible D gene is TRBD1 (5 bases). CDR1 and CDR2 (germline): SGHDN, FVKESK. The ends were cut back, 6 bases at V and 0 bases at J, with 9 bases in the middle. This CDR3 is built from 15 residues. The CDR3 reads CASSGAISGANVLTF. As DNA, the CDR3 is TGTGCCAGCAGTGGGGCCATCTCTGGGGCCAACGTCCTGACTTTC.

V usage is TRBV19 and J usage is TRBJ1-1; TRBD1 matches at 8 bases. This CDR3 comprises 15 residues. J gave up 3 bases and V 7 bases, and 10 bases lay outside the gene matches. Germline loops: CDR1 LNHDA, CDR2 SQIVND (reference sequence). CDR3 residues: CASNPGGFRDTEAFF. As DNA, the CDR3 is TGTGCCAGTAACCCAGGGGGCTTCCGGGACACTGAAGCTTTCTTT.

The rearrangement links TRBV11-2 to TRBJ2-3, with TRBD1 matching over 8 bases. V lost 4 bases to trimming and J lost 0 bases; unmatched junction nucleotides: 6. CDR1 and CDR2 (germline): SGHAT, FQNNGV. This CDR3 spans 16 amino acids. CDR3 amino acids: CASSSLRTGSTDTQYF. DNA for the CDR3: TGTGCCAGCAGCTCCCTAAGGACAGGGAGCACAGATACGCAGTATTTT.

The chain employs TRBV5-1 and TRBJ2-1; D not certain. This CDR3 is 14 amino acids long. The germline V and J ends were trimmed by 4 bases and 4 bases, with 12 bases remaining between them. The germline V gene has CDR1 SGHRS and CDR2 YFSETQ. CDR3 in amino acids: CASSTSLTYNEQFF. As DNA, the CDR3 is TGCGCCAGCAGCACCTCCCTCACATACAATGAGCAGTTCTTC.

The chain carries TRBV6-2 or TRBV6-3 and TRBJ2-1; D perhaps matches TRBD1 (5 bases). Germline values: CDR1 MNHEY, CDR2 SVGEGT. V was trimmed by 2 bases and J by 2 bases, leaving 10 bases between them. This CDR3 region has 15 residues. The CDR3 protein is CASSYGAVTYNEQFF. Written as DNA, the CDR3 is TGTGCCAGCAGTTACGGGGCGGTCACCTACAATGAGCAGTTCTTC.

The chain links TRBV19 to TRBJ2-7; maybe TRBD2 (5 bases). CDR1 is LNHDA and CDR2 is SQIVND in the germline V gene (reference sequence). The CDR3 covers 13 residues. V was pared by 5 bases and J by 2 bases, with 10 bases between. CDR3 protein: CASSGRATYEQYF. In DNA, the CDR3 is TGTGCCAGTAGTGGGCGGGCAACCTACGAGCAGTACTTC.

V and J are TRBV19 and TRBJ2-1; D is unresolved. V was clipped by 5 bases and J by 4 bases, with 15 bases between them. CDR1 is LNHDA, CDR2 SQIVND, per germline (reference sequence). The CDR3 consists of 15 residues. In DNA form, the CDR3 reads TGTGCCAGTAGTCCTCCCCCCAGGCCTTACAATGAGCAGTTCTTC. This translates into CASSPPPRPYNEQFF.

The CDR3 protein is CASSPPHTGTAQETQYF. CDR3 nucleotides: TGTGCCAGTAGTCCACCTCACACCGGGACAGCCCAAGAGACCCAGTACTTC. The V call is TRBV19, the J call TRBJ2-5, with 7 bases matching TRBD1. The CDR3 extends over 17 amino acids. Germline lookup yields CDR1 LNHDA and CDR2 SQIVND (reference sequence). With 5 bases clipped from V and 1 base from J, the junction kept 13 bases outside the gene matches.

The chain employs TRBV28 and TRBJ1-1; TRBD1 matches 10 bases. Trimming took 7 bases from V and 11 from J; bases not matched to a gene: 10. The CDR3 runs 13 residues. CDR1 and CDR2 (germline): MDHEN, SYDVKM. The CDR3 region has the DNA TGTGCCAGCAATCCGGGACAGGGGAGGTATGCTTTCTTT. Amino acid sequence: CASNPGQGRYAFF.

This clone was seen only a few times. The chain links TRBV9 to TRBJ2-1; no clear D gene. The CDR3 contains 17 residues. CDR1 is SGDLS and CDR2 is YYNGEE in the germline V gene. Trimming removed 4 bases at V and 0 bases at J, with 17 bases between. The CDR3: CASSTHRWASSYNEQFF. For the CDR3, the DNA is TGTGCCAGCAGCACCCACCGGTGGGCTAGCTCCTACAATGAGCAGTTCTTC.

This clone was counted once. The genes are TRBV28 and TRBJ1-2; 7 nucleotides line up with TRBD1. Looked up from germline, CDR1 is MDHEN and CDR2 is SYDVKM. The V gene end was trimmed by 4 bases and the J gene end by 7 bases; junction bases not matched to a gene: 6. The CDR3 length is 13 residues. The CDR3 reads CASSSTGFGGYTF. DNA for the CDR3: TGTGCCAGCAGTTCGACAGGGTTCGGTGGCTACACCTTC.

This chain connects TRBV5-8 to TRBJ2-7; D unclear. V was clipped by 5 bases and J by 3 bases, with 6 bases between them. The germline CDR1 and CDR2 sequences are SGHTS and YDEGEE. CDR3 size: 11 residues. CDR3 in amino acids: CASSQVYEQYF. The CDR3 coding sequence is TGTGCCAGCAGTCAGGTCTACGAGCAGTACTTC.

The gene calls are TRBV6-1 and TRBJ2-7, with 11 bases that match TRBD2. The trim removed 2 bases at V and 3 bases at J, leaving 6 bases unmatched. Germline V lookup: CDR1 MNHNS, CDR2 SASEGT. This CDR3 spans 16 amino acids. The CDR3 protein is CASSETTSGVDYEQYF. In nucleotides, the CDR3 is TGTGCCAGCAGTGAAACGACTAGCGGGGTAGACTACGAGCAGTACTTC.

This rearrangement joins TRBV28 to TRBJ2-3; D is ambiguous. Trimming shortened V by 3 bases and J by 1 base, and 23 bases separated the two germline ends. CDR1 is MDHEN and CDR2 is SYDVKM in the germline V gene. The CDR3 runs 19 residues. CDR3 bases: TGTGCCAGCAGTTTTGGTCGTTGGAACCCGAGGCCCGGCACAGATACGCAGTATTTT. This sequence encodes CASSFGRWNPRPGTDTQYF.